This TCR beta chain was recovered during a study of regulatory T cells in long-lasting Graves disease. This clonotype was seen many times. Time point indicated: newly diagnosed GD, antithyroid drugs for less than 3 months. The TCR library was prepared using RNA isolated from PBMCs. The V and J ends lost 3 bases and 2 bases respectively, with 7 bases between them. Germline V gene data show CDR1 as SNHLY and CDR2 as FYNNEI. The CDR3 runs to 13 residues. Researchers made TCR beta libraries by using iRepertoire HTBI primers and running Arm-PCR on CDR3 regions. TCRdb reanalysed the multiplex PCR reads using MiXCR and keeps one entry per CDR3 protein. This sample has roughly 440,000 distinct CDR3 sequences; around 15% occur once, and the top ten carry about 25%. This sample was also put to use in a study of T cells in Graves' hyperthyroidism and ophthalmopathy.

The material sequenced was peripheral blood mononuclear cells (PBMCs), taken at new diagnosis, from a patient treated with antithyroid drugs. This receptor was taken from a woman between 18 and 29 years old with Graves disease. The gene calls are TRBV2 and TRBJ2-5; no clear D gene. The CDR3 sequence: CASSDKGQETQYF. As DNA, the CDR3 is TGTGCCAGCAGTGATAAGGGACAAGAGACCCAGTACTTC.